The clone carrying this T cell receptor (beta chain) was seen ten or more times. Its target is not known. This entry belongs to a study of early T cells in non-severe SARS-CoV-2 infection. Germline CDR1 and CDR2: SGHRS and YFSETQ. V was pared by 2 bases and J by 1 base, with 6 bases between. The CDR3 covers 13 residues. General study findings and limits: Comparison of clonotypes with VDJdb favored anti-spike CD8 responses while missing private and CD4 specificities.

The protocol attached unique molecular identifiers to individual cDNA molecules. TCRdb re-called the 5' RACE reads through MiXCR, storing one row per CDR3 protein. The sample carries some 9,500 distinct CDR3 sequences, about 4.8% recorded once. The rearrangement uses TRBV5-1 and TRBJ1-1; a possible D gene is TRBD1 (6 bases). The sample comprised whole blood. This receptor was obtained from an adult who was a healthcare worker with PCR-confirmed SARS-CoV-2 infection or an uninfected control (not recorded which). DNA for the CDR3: TGCGCCAGCAGCTTAGGGGGGAACACTGAAGCTTTCTTT. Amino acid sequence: CASSLGGNTEAFF.